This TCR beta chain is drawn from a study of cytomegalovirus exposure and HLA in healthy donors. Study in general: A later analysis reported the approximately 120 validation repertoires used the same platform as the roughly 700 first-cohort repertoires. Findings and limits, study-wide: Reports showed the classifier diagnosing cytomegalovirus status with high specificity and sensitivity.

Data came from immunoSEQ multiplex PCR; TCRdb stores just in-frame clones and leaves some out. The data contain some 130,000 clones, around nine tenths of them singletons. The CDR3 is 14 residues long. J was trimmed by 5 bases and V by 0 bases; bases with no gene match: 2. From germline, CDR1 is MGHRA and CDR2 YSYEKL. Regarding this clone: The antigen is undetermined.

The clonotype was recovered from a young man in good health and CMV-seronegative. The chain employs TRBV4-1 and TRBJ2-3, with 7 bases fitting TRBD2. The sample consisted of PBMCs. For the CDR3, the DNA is TGCGCCAGCAGCCAAGACCCGGGAGGAGATACGCAGTATTTT. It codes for CASSQDPGGDTQYF.